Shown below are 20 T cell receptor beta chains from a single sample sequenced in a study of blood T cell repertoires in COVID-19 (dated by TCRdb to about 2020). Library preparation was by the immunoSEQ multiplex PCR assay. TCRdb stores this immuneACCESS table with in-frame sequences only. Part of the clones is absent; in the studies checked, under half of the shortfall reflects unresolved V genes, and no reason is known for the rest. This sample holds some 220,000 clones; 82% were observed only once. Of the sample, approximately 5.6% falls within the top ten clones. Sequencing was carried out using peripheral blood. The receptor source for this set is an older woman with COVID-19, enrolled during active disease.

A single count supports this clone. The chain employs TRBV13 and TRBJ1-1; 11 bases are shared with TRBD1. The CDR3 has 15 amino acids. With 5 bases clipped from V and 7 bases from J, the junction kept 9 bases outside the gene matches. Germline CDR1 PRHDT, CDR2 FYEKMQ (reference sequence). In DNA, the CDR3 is TGTGCCAGCAGCCGGGACAGGGGGAGTGGAGTTGAAGCTTTCTTT. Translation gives CASSRDRGSGVEAFF. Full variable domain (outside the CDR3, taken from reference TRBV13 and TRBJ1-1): AAGVIQSPRHLIKEKRETATLKCYPIPRHDTVYWYQQGPGQDPQFLISFYEKMQSDKGSIPDRFSAQQFSDYHSELNMSSLELGDSALYFCASSRDRGSGVEAFFGQGTRLTVV.

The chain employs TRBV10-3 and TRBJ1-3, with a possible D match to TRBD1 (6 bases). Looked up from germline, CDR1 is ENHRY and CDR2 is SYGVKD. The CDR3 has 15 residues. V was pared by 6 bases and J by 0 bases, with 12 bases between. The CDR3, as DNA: TGTGCCATCAGACTTGACAGGCCCTCTGGAAACACCATATATTTT. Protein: CAIRLDRPSGNTIYF.

The CDR3 reads CASSIPGTGVVGYEQYF. The DNA of the CDR3 is TGTGCCAGTAGTATCCCCGGCACAGGGGTGGTAGGATACGAGCAGTACTTC. The genes are TRBV19 and TRBJ2-7, with TRBD1 identical over 7 bases. Per germline, CDR1 LNHDA and CDR2 SQIVND (reference sequence). The CDR3 has 17 residues. The V and J ends lost 3 bases and 4 bases, in that order; junction bases with no gene match: 15.

CDR3 in amino acids: CASSLRGNTGELFF. The CDR3 DNA sequence: TGCGCCAGCAGTTTGCGGGGTAACACCGGGGAGCTGTTTTTT. The V and J genes are TRBV4-1 and TRBJ2-2, with D perhaps TRBD2 (6 bases). CDR3 length: 14 residues. Germline V gene sequence: CDR1 MGHRA, CDR2 YSYEKL. Trimming took off 6 bases at V and 2 bases at J, with 10 bases between the two ends.

DNA of the CDR3: TGTGCCAGCAGCTCTCCGGATAGCGGAGATATTAGGTACTTC. Protein: CASSSPDSGDIRYF. This chain joins TRBV9 and TRBJ2-7; D may be TRBD2 (6 bases). The V gene lost 4 bases and the J gene lost 12 bases, with 23 bases spanning the gap. This CDR3 comprises 14 residues. CDR1 and CDR2 (germline): SGDLS, YYNGEE.

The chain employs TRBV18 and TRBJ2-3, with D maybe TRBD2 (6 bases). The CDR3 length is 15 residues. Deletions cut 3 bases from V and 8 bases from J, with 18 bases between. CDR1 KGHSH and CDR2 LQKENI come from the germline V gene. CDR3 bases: TGTGCCAGCTCACCCCCTAGCGCACCGCTGGCTACGCAGTATTTT. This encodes CASSPPSAPLATQYF.

As DNA, the CDR3 is TGCGCCAGCAGCGGACGACAGGGGGCGAACACCGGGGAGCTGTTTTTT. Its translation is CASSGRQGANTGELFF. This chain uses TRBV5-1 with TRBJ2-2, with TRBD1 matching 9 bases. The CDR3 is 16 amino acids. Germline V gene data show CDR1 as SGHRS and CDR2 as YFSETQ. After removal of 4 bases from V and 0 bases from J, the junction contained 4 bases not matched to a gene.

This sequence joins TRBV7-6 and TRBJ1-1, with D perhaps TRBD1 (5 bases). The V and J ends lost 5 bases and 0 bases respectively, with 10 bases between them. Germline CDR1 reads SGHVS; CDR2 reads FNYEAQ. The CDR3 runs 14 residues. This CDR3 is CASSPLQVNTEAFF. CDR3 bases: TGTGCCAGCAGCCCTCTACAGGTGAACACTGAAGCTTTCTTT. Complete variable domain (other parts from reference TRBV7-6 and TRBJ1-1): GAGVSQSPRYKVTKRGQDVALRCDPISGHVSLYWYRQALGQGPEFLTYFNYEAQQDKSGLPNDRFSAERPEGSISTLTIQRTEQRDSAMYRCASSPLQVNTEAFFGQGTRLTVV.

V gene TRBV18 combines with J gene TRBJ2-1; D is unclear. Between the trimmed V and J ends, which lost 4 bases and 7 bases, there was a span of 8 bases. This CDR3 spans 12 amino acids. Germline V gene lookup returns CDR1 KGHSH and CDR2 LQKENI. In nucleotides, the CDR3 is TGTGCCAGCTCACTATCGAGGAATGAGCAGTTCTTC. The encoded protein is CASSLSRNEQFF.

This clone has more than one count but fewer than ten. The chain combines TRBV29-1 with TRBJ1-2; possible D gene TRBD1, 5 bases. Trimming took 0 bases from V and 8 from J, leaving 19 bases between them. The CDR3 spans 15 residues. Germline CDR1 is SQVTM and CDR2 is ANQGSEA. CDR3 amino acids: CSVEETGRGGSGYTF. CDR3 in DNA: TGCAGCGTTGAAGAAACGGGGAGGGGTGGTTCGGGCTACACCTTC. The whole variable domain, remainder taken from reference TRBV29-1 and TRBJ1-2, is SAVISQKPSRDICQRGTSLTIQCQVDSQVTMMFWYRQQPGQSLTLIATANQGSEATYESGFVIDKFPISRPNLTFSTLTVSNMSPEDSSIYLCSVEETGRGGSGYTFGSGTRLTVV.

CDR3 in amino acids: CASSYKGIEQFF. CDR3 sequence (DNA): TGTGCCAGTAGTTACAAGGGGATTGAGCAGTTCTTC. The chain couples TRBV19 to TRBJ2-1; D might be TRBD1 (5 bases). CDR3 length equals 12 residues. V lost 5 bases and J lost 9, with 11 bases in between. Germline values: CDR1 LNHDA, CDR2 SQIVND (reference sequence).

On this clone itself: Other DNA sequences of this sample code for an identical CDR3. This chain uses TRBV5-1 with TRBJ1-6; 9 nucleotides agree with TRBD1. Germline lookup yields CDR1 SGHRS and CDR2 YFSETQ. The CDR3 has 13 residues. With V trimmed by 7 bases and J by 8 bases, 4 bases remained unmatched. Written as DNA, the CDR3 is TGCGCCAGCTACCGGGACAGGGATTCACCCCTCCACTTT. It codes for CASYRDRDSPLHF.

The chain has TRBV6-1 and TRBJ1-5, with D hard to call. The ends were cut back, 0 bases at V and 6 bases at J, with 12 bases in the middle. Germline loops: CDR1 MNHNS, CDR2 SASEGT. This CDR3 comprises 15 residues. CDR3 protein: CASSEARGGRQPQHF. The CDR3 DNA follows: TGTGCCAGCAGTGAAGCGCGGGGTGGCCGTCAGCCCCAGCATTTT.

The CDR3 region is CASSVAFGRGEKLFF. The CDR3 nucleotides read TGTGCCAGCAGCGTAGCGTTTGGTCGAGGGGAAAAACTGTTTTTT. The chain recombines TRBV9 with TRBJ1-4, with D hard to call. CDR1 SGDLS and CDR2 YYNGEE come from the germline V gene. This CDR3 region has 15 residues. Trimming pared 0 bases from V and 8 bases from J, leaving 14 bases between. Full variable domain (outside the CDR3, taken from reference TRBV9 and TRBJ1-4): DSGVTQTPKHLITATGQRVTLRCSPRSGDLSVYWYQQSLDQGLQFLIQYYNGEERAKGNILERFSAQQFPDLHSELNLSSLELGDSALYFCASSVAFGRGEKLFFGSGTQLSVL.

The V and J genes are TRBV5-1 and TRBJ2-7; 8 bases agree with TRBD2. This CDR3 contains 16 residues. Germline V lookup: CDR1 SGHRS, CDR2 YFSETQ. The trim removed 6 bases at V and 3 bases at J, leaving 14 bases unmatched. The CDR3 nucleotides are TGCGCCAGCACCGTTGCGGGGCTAGCGGGTGTCTACGAGCAGTACTTC. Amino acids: CASTVAGLAGVYEQYF.

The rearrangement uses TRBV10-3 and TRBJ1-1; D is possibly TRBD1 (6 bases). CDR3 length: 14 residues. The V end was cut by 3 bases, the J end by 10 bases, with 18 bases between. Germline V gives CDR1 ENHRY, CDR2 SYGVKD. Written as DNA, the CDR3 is TGTGCCATCAGTGAAACTTTCGGACAGTCGAGAGCTTTCTTT. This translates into CAISETFGQSRAFF.

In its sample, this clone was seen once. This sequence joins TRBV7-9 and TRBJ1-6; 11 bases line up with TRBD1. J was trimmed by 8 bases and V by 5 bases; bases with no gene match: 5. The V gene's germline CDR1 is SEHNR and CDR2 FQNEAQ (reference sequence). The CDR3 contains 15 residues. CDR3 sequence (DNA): TGTGCCAGCAGCCTCCCGGGACAGGGGGATTCACCCCTCCACTTT. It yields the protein CASSLPGQGDSPLHF.

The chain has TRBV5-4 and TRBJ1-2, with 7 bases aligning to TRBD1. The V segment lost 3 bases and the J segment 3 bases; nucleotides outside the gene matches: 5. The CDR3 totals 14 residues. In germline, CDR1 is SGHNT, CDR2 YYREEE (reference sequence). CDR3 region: CASSSGQTDYGYTF. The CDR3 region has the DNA TGTGCCAGCAGCTCGGGACAGACTGACTATGGCTACACCTTC.

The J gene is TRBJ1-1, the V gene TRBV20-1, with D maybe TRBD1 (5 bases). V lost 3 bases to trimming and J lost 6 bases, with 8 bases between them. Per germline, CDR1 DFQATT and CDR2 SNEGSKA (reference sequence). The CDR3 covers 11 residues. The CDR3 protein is CSARWGAEAFF. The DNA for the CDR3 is TGCAGTGCTAGGTGGGGGGCTGAAGCTTTCTTT.

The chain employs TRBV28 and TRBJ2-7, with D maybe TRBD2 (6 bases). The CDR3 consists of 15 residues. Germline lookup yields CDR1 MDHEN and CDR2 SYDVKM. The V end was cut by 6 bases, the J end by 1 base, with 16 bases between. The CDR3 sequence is CASSAGGIRSYEQYF. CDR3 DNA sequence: TGTGCCAGCAGCGCCGGGGGAATCAGGTCCTACGAGCAGTACTTC.